These T cell receptor beta chains were read from a single sample in a study of shared clonotypes between healthy human individuals. Here immunoSEQ multiplex PCR was the method, and the copy in TCRdb shows in-frame clones only, minus some. The table has millions of clones, about 92% seen once; the top ten hold over 1.5%. The specimen was naive CD8+ T cells from PBMCs. These receptors were obtained from a man aged 18 to 30 in good health. Some clones in this sample may be carry-over from other donors' samples. Each CDR3 is given with its conserved first and last residue. Each record gives: clone size, J gene, V gene, D gene, CDR3 DNA, CDR3 protein. The D gene is left open where the match is weak. Clone sizes are given selectively: once, few, many, or a class where the clone is expanded.

clone_size: NA; j_call: TRBJ2-2; v_call: TRBV7-9; d_call: NA; cdr3_nt: TGTGCCAGCAGCGCAATGAGCGGGGAGCTGTTTTTT; cdr3_aa: CASSAMSGELFF
clone_size: NA; j_call: TRBJ2-4; v_call: TRBV18; d_call: NA; cdr3_nt: TGTGCCAGCTCACCTTCAGAACCCATAGCCAAAAACATTCAGTACTTC; cdr3_aa: CASSPSEPIAKNIQYF
clone_size: once; j_call: TRBJ2-7; v_call: TRBV28; d_call: TRBD2; cdr3_nt: TGTGCCAGCAGTTTTCGGGAGGAGATTACCTACGAGCAGTACTTC; cdr3_aa: CASSFREEITYEQYF
clone_size: NA; j_call: TRBJ2-3; v_call: TRBV10-2; d_call: NA; cdr3_nt: TGCGCCAGCAGTGGAGGAGGGGGGACTCAGGATACGCAGTATTTT; cdr3_aa: CASSGGGGTQDTQYF
clone_size: NA; j_call: TRBJ1-5; v_call: TRBV9; d_call: TRBD1; cdr3_nt: TGTGCCAGCAGCCCTACCGGGACAGGGGGCAATCAGCCCCAGCATTTT; cdr3_aa: CASSPTGTGGNQPQHF
clone_size: NA; j_call: TRBJ2-1; v_call: TRBV30; d_call: NA; cdr3_nt: TGTGCCTGGATGGCTGGGGTCACCTACAATGAGCAGTTCTTC; cdr3_aa: CAWMAGVTYNEQFF
clone_size: NA; j_call: TRBJ1-5; v_call: TRBV19; d_call: NA; cdr3_nt: TGTGCCAGTAGCCCAAGGACGCAAAAGGACAATCAGCCCCAGCATTTT; cdr3_aa: CASSPRTQKDNQPQHF
clone_size: NA; j_call: TRBJ2-3; v_call: TRBV5-1; d_call: TRBD2; cdr3_nt: TGCGCCAGCAGGGAGGGTACTAGCGGGAGTTTGTCAGATACGCAGTATTTT; cdr3_aa: CASREGTSGSLSDTQYF
clone_size: NA; j_call: TRBJ1-5; v_call: TRBV9; d_call: NA; cdr3_nt: TGTGCCAGCAGCGTAGAAGGGAACCCCAATCAGCCCCAGCATTTT; cdr3_aa: CASSVEGNPNQPQHF
clone_size: NA; j_call: TRBJ2-1; v_call: TRBV27; d_call: TRBD2; cdr3_nt: TGTGCCAGCAGTTCTAGCGGGAGGGGGAATGAGCAGTTCTTC; cdr3_aa: CASSSSGRGNEQFF
clone_size: NA; j_call: TRBJ2-7; v_call: TRBV6-1; d_call: NA; cdr3_nt: TGTGCCAGCAGTGAGTCTTCGGAGGCCTACGAGCAGTACTTC; cdr3_aa: CASSESSEAYEQYF
clone_size: NA; j_call: TRBJ2-2; v_call: TRBV19; d_call: NA; cdr3_nt: TGTGCCACTAATAAAGGTCCCTACACCGGGGAGCTGTTTTTT; cdr3_aa: CATNKGPYTGELFF
clone_size: NA; j_call: TRBJ1-4; v_call: TRBV9; d_call: NA; cdr3_nt: TGTGCCAGCAGCGTAGTGGCGGCAGCAACTAATGAAAAACTGTTTTTT; cdr3_aa: CASSVVAAATNEKLFF
clone_size: NA; j_call: TRBJ2-7; v_call: TRBV2; d_call: TRBD2; cdr3_nt: TGTGCCAGCAGTGAAGACGCCGGGACTAGCGGACGGTGGCAGTACTTC; cdr3_aa: CASSEDAGTSGRWQYF
clone_size: NA; j_call: TRBJ2-3; v_call: TRBV6-5; d_call: TRBD1; cdr3_nt: TGTGCCAGCAGTTCATATCGGGACAGCTTAACAGATACGCAGTATTTT; cdr3_aa: CASSSYRDSLTDTQYF
clone_size: NA; j_call: TRBJ1-4; v_call: TRBV5-6; d_call: TRBD1; cdr3_nt: TGTGCCAGCAGTTTCAGGGGGTACGGGGATGAAAAACTGTTTTTT; cdr3_aa: CASSFRGYGDEKLFF
clone_size: NA; j_call: TRBJ2-3; v_call: TRBV7-3; d_call: NA; cdr3_nt: TGTGCCAGCAGCAGTCAGGGCCTAGATACGCAGTATTTT; cdr3_aa: CASSSQGLDTQYF
clone_size: NA; j_call: TRBJ2-7; v_call: TRBV5-1; d_call: TRBD1; cdr3_nt: TGCGCCAGCAGGCCCGGGACAGCGTACGAGCAGTACTTC; cdr3_aa: CASRPGTAYEQYF
clone_size: NA; j_call: TRBJ1-2; v_call: TRBV20-1; d_call: NA; cdr3_nt: TGCAGTGCTAGGGCCGCGTATGGCTACACCTTC; cdr3_aa: CSARAAYGYTF
clone_size: NA; j_call: TRBJ2-5; v_call: TRBV7-9; d_call: NA; cdr3_nt: TGTGCCAGCAGTCGAGCCGGGGAGACCCAGTACTTC; cdr3_aa: CASSRAGETQYF
clone_size: NA; j_call: TRBJ2-2; v_call: TRBV5-1; d_call: TRBD2; cdr3_nt: TGCGCCAGCAGCCGGCACCTAGCGGGAGGGCCTATCACCGGGGAGCTGTTTTTT; cdr3_aa: CASSRHLAGGPITGELFF
clone_size: NA; j_call: TRBJ2-7; v_call: TRBV27; d_call: NA; cdr3_nt: TGTGCCAGCAGTCTCCTTCGTAACCCGGAAGAGCAGTACTTC; cdr3_aa: CASSLLRNPEEQYF
clone_size: few; j_call: TRBJ2-2; v_call: TRBV6-5; d_call: TRBD1; cdr3_nt: TGTGCCAGCAGCCTGACAGGGAGCGGGGAGCTGTTTTTT; cdr3_aa: CASSLTGSGELFF
clone_size: once; j_call: TRBJ2-7; v_call: TRBV29-1; d_call: NA; cdr3_nt: TGCAGCGTTCAAGAGTCTTTCTACGAGCAGTACTTC; cdr3_aa: CSVQESFYEQYF
clone_size: NA; j_call: TRBJ2-1; v_call: TRBV27; d_call: NA; cdr3_nt: TGTGCCAGCAGTTCTTATAGTACGAATGAGCAGTTCTTC; cdr3_aa: CASSSYSTNEQFF
clone_size: NA; j_call: TRBJ2-2; v_call: TRBV11-3; d_call: TRBD1; cdr3_nt: TGTGCCAGCAGCGTCCGGGACAGGGTTGGGCCCGGGGAGCTGTTTTTT; cdr3_aa: CASSVRDRVGPGELFF
clone_size: NA; j_call: TRBJ1-2; v_call: TRBV7-9; d_call: TRBD1; cdr3_nt: TGTGCCAGCAGCATATACCAGGGACAGGGGGACTATGGCTACACCTTC; cdr3_aa: CASSIYQGQGDYGYTF
clone_size: NA; j_call: TRBJ2-2; v_call: TRBV19; d_call: NA; cdr3_nt: TGTGCCAGTAGTATAGTAAGGGGAACCGGGGAGCTGTTTTTT; cdr3_aa: CASSIVRGTGELFF
clone_size: NA; j_call: TRBJ1-1; v_call: TRBV27; d_call: NA; cdr3_nt: TGTGCCAGCAGTTTTGGGGGGTCTGAAGCTTTCTTT; cdr3_aa: CASSFGGSEAFF
clone_size: NA; j_call: TRBJ1-1; v_call: TRBV28; d_call: NA; cdr3_nt: TGTGCCAGCAGACGGGGCTATAAAGCGAACACTGAAGCTTTCTTT; cdr3_aa: CASRRGYKANTEAFF
clone_size: NA; j_call: TRBJ2-7; v_call: TRBV4-1; d_call: TRBD2; cdr3_nt: TGCGCCAGCAGCCAAGATAGTCCCCCACTAGCGAATGAGCAGTACTTC; cdr3_aa: CASSQDSPPLANEQYF
clone_size: NA; j_call: TRBJ1-2; v_call: TRBV5-1; d_call: NA; cdr3_nt: TGCGCCAGCAGCTACAACAAGGGGAACTATGGCTACACCTTC; cdr3_aa: CASSYNKGNYGYTF
clone_size: NA; j_call: TRBJ1-5; v_call: TRBV14; d_call: TRBD1; cdr3_nt: TGTGCCAGCAGCCCGGGACAGAATCAGCCCCAGCATTTT; cdr3_aa: CASSPGQNQPQHF
clone_size: NA; j_call: TRBJ2-1; v_call: TRBV9; d_call: NA; cdr3_nt: TGTGCCAGCAGCGTAGAAGGAGGACTACGGGACAATGAGCAGTTCTTC; cdr3_aa: CASSVEGGLRDNEQFF
clone_size: NA; j_call: TRBJ2-1; v_call: TRBV7-9; d_call: NA; cdr3_nt: TGTGCCAGCACCGGGACCAGCGGTACGTCGGAGCAGTTCTTC; cdr3_aa: CASTGTSGTSEQFF
clone_size: few; j_call: TRBJ1-1; v_call: TRBV28; d_call: NA; cdr3_nt: TGTGCCAGCAGACATCCCTCTGGACGGGACACTGAAGCTTTCTTT; cdr3_aa: CASRHPSGRDTEAFF
clone_size: NA; j_call: TRBJ1-5; v_call: TRBV27; d_call: NA; cdr3_nt: TGTGCCAGCAGTGATACTAGCAATCAGCCCCAGCATTTT; cdr3_aa: CASSDTSNQPQHF
clone_size: NA; j_call: TRBJ2-7; v_call: TRBV6-1; d_call: NA; cdr3_nt: TGTGCCAGCAGTGAACCCGCTAGTTCTTGGGCGCCTAACTACGAGCAGTACTTC; cdr3_aa: CASSEPASSWAPNYEQYF
clone_size: NA; j_call: TRBJ2-7; v_call: TRBV29-1; d_call: TRBD2; cdr3_nt: TGCAGCGCCAGATCCGGGGGGGAGAGCTACGAGCAGTACTTC; cdr3_aa: CSARSGGESYEQYF
clone_size: NA; j_call: TRBJ1-6; v_call: TRBV28; d_call: NA; cdr3_nt: TGTGCCAGCAGGAGGCTTTTGGGTTCACCCCTCCACTTT; cdr3_aa: CASRRLLGSPLHF
clone_size: NA; j_call: TRBJ2-7; v_call: TRBV28; d_call: NA; cdr3_nt: TGTGCCAGCAGACCGGACTCTCCGGCCTACGAGCAGTACTTC; cdr3_aa: CASRPDSPAYEQYF